Listed below are T cell receptor beta chains from one sample, sequenced in a study of T-cell memory formation after mild COVID-19. TCRdb itself ran the 5' RACE reads through MiXCR, one entry per CDR3 protein. Found here are under 450,000 distinct CDR3 sequences, approximately 22% of them singletons; the top ten hold over 20%. Specimen: PBMCs or a T cell subset sorted from them (not recorded which). The source of these receptors is a man younger than 30 who had mild COVID-19 (a few samples of this study predate the infection). Cell type and time point are not known. CDR3s leave out the opening cysteine and the closing phenylalanine or tryptophan. The D gene is left open where the match is weak. Clone sizes are given selectively: once, few, many, or a class where the clone is expanded.

CDR3,J,V,size,D
ASKRDPGNTIY,TRBJ1-3,TRBV5-1,.,.
ASSTRLTYGYT,TRBJ1-2,TRBV27,.,.
ASSETGGITEAF,TRBJ1-1,TRBV10-2,.,.
ASSQVFYTTGRSYNEQF,TRBJ2-1,TRBV14,.,TRBD1
ATSDPTTGTETQY,TRBJ2-5,TRBV24-1,few,TRBD1
ASSYVMVPGELF,TRBJ2-2,TRBV6-2/TRBV6-3,.,.
SAAGQGDYEQY,TRBJ2-7,TRBV20-1,.,TRBD1
ASSLESRLGAF,TRBJ1-1,TRBV7-2,few,.
ASSLPRALSGNTIY,TRBJ1-3,TRBV7-8,.,.
ASSLIGGETNEQF,TRBJ2-1,TRBV7-3,.,.
ASSYGVDYGYT,TRBJ1-2,TRBV6-2/TRBV6-3,few,.
ASSLGWGVHTDTQY,TRBJ2-3,TRBV7-2,.,.
ASSYRVGTDTQY,TRBJ2-3,TRBV6-5,few,.
ASPSGDTQY,TRBJ2-3,TRBV7-8,.,.
ASSPPDRGPDEQY,TRBJ2-7,TRBV11-2,.,TRBD1
ASSLYPDSFNTGELF,TRBJ2-2,TRBV7-9,few,.
ASSRLYRETQY,TRBJ2-5,TRBV7-2,.,.
ASSSWGQGDTEAF,TRBJ1-1,TRBV27,.,.
ATSDGQAMSRDTQY,TRBJ2-3,TRBV24-1,few,.
ASSLARGEQF,TRBJ2-1,TRBV5-1,many,.
ASSLRRGIDTQY,TRBJ2-3,TRBV12-3/TRBV12-4,few,TRBD2
ASRNSFYDTQY,TRBJ2-3,TRBV6-2/TRBV6-3,few,.
ASSLEGKDTEAF,TRBJ1-1,TRBV5-1,many,.
ASTQSRPPTGELF,TRBJ2-2,TRBV7-2,.,.
ASSQAQGFGETQY,TRBJ2-5,TRBV4-3,.,.
ASNGQGRSDTQY,TRBJ2-3,TRBV27,.,TRBD1
ASSTGGPATNEKLF,TRBJ1-4,TRBV5-1,few,TRBD1
ASSSRLGDTGELF,TRBJ2-2,TRBV7-2,few,.
ASSLWGIGNTIY,TRBJ1-3,TRBV12-3/TRBV12-4,.,.